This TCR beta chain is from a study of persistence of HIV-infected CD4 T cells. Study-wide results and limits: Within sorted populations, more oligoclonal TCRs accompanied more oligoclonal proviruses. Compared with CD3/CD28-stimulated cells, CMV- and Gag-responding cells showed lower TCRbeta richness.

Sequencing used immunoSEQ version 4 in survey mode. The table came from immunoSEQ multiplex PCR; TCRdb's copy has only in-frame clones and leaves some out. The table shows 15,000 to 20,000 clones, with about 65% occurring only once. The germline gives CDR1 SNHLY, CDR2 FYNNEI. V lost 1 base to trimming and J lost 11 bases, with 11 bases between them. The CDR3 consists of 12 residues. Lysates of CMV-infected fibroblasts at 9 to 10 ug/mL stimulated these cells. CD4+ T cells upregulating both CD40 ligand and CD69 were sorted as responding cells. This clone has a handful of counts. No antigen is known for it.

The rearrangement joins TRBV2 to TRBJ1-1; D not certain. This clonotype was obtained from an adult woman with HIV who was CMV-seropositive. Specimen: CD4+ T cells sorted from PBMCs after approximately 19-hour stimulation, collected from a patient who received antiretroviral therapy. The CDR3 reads CASSEVADVAFF. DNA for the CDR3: TGTGCCAGCAGTGAAGTTGCAGACGTGGCTTTCTTT.